These T cell receptor beta chains were read from a single sample in a study of T cell changes during pregnancy in multiple sclerosis. Measured with immunoSEQ multiplex PCR; TCRdb has only the in-frame clones, and not every one. The top ten clones hold 12% of a sample with almost 35,000 clones, 90% of them seen once. The sample in question was CD8+ T cells from peripheral blood mononuclear cells, obtained in the first trimester of pregnancy. Every receptor here comes from a female donor with multiple sclerosis, enrolled in a pregnancy study. The CDR3 runs from the conserved cysteine through the conserved F or W. D genes are given only for firm matches. Clone size is shown for a subset of rows, as once, few, many or a class of expanded clone.

TRBJ1-1,TRBD1,NA,TRBV10-3,TGTGCCATCAGTCCGGGACAGGGACCTGAAGCTTTCTTT,CAISPGQGPEAFF
TRBJ2-1,TRBD2,NA,TRBV27,TGTGCCAGCAGTTTTCTAGCGGGAGGGTACAATGAGCAGTTCTTC,CASSFLAGGYNEQFF
TRBJ2-1,NA,NA,TRBV29-1,TGCAGCGTCAACTATTACAATGAGCAGTTCTTC,CSVNYYNEQFF
TRBJ2-3,NA,NA,TRBV21-1,TGTGCCAGCAGCGACCGACTAGCGGGAGAAGTACCAGATACGCAGTATTTT,CASSDRLAGEVPDTQYF
TRBJ2-7,TRBD2,NA,TRBV9,TGTGCCAGCAGCGTAGGGGGGGGAGGCTACGAGCAGTACTTC,CASSVGGGGYEQYF
TRBJ2-2,TRBD2,NA,TRBV6-5,TGTGCCAGCAGTTACATGGGACTAACAGTCGGGGAGCTGTTTTTT,CASSYMGLTVGELFF
TRBJ1-2,NA,NA,TRBV9,TGTGCCAGCAGCGTAGGCGGATGGGCAGGGAACTATGGCTACACCTTC,CASSVGGWAGNYGYTF
TRBJ2-2,TRBD2,once,TRBV9,TGTGCCAGCAGCGTAGATAGCAGCGGGACGCTCACCGGGGAGCTGTTTTTT,CASSVDSSGTLTGELFF
TRBJ2-3,TRBD1,NA,TRBV5-1,TGCGCCAGCAGCCCATGGACAGGTGACGCAGATACGCAGTATTTT,CASSPWTGDADTQYF
TRBJ1-1,NA,NA,TRBV11-1,TGTGCCAGCAGCTTAGCGGAGGTTACTGAAGCTTTCTTT,CASSLAEVTEAFF
TRBJ2-3,NA,NA,TRBV30,TGTGCCTGGAGTGTCGGTACCACAGATACGCAGTATTTT,CAWSVGTTDTQYF
TRBJ2-5,TRBD2,NA,TRBV5-6,TGTGCCAGCAGCTTTGGGGTAGCGGGACGAGAGACCCAGTACTTC,CASSFGVAGRETQYF
TRBJ2-1,TRBD2,NA,TRBV27,TGTGCCACAGCGTCCAGCGGGAGGGCCGTGAATGAGCAGTTCTTC,CATASSGRAVNEQFF
TRBJ2-1,TRBD2,NA,TRBV29-1,TGCAGGGGCGGGAGGGCCATGGGTGAGCAGTTCTTC,CRGGRAMGEQFF
TRBJ2-5,TRBD1,medium-sized,TRBV18,TGTGCCAGCTCACCAAGTTCAGGGGGCGCAACAGGGGAGACCCAGTACTTC,CASSPSSGGATGETQYF
TRBJ2-1,NA,NA,TRBV6-1,TGTGCCAGCAGTCCCGGGACTGAGACCAATGAGCAGTTCTTC,CASSPGTETNEQFF
TRBJ1-2,TRBD1,NA,TRBV10-3,TGTGCCATCAGCCGGGACAGGGAGTTTCTAGTTGGCTACACCTTC,CAISRDREFLVGYTF
TRBJ2-7,TRBD2,NA,TRBV14,TGTGCCAGCAGACTTAGCGGGAGGGAGCACGAGCAGTACTTC,CASRLSGREHEQYF
TRBJ2-7,TRBD2,NA,TRBV28,TGTGCCAGCAAAGACGAAACGGGACTAGCGGGATACATTTCCTACGAGCAGTACTTC,CASKDETGLAGYISYEQYF
TRBJ2-2,TRBD1,NA,TRBV7-9,TGTGCCAGCAGCTGGACAGGGGGCGGTGTCGGGGAGCTGTTTTTT,CASSWTGGGVGELFF
TRBJ1-6,TRBD1,NA,TRBV19,TGTGCCAGTAGTATAGGACAGGGGAGGCCACCCCTCCACTTT,CASSIGQGRPPLHF
TRBJ1-1,NA,NA,TRBV12-5,TGTGCTAGTGGTTTGGTACACCTGAACACTGAAGCTTTCTTT,CASGLVHLNTEAFF
TRBJ1-4,NA,NA,TRBV27,TGTGCCAGCCTCCCCCAGGCTGCAACTAATGAAAAACTGTTTTTT,CASLPQAATNEKLFF
TRBJ1-1,NA,NA,TRBV27,TGTGCCAGCAGTCAGGGGAACACTGAAGCTTTCTTT,CASSQGNTEAFF
TRBJ1-1,NA,NA,TRBV9,TGTGCCAGCAGCGGCCTGGGAGGGGGATTAGAGACTGAAGCTTTCTTT,CASSGLGGGLETEAFF
TRBJ1-2,NA,NA,TRBV7-9,TGTGCCAGCAGCTACGGGGATCGGCTCTCCTATGGCTACACCTTC,CASSYGDRLSYGYTF
TRBJ1-3,TRBD1,NA,TRBV4-3,TGCGCCAGCAGCCAAGAGACAGGGATCTCTGGAAACACCATATATTTT,CASSQETGISGNTIYF
TRBJ1-2,NA,NA,TRBV28,TGTGCCAGCAGCTTTACAGGGTTCTCCCCCTATGGCTACACCTTC,CASSFTGFSPYGYTF
TRBJ2-3,NA,NA,TRBV9,TGTGCCAGCAGCCCCTGGACTCTCAGCACAGATACGCAGTATTTT,CASSPWTLSTDTQYF
TRBJ2-7,TRBD2,NA,TRBV18,TGTGCCAGCTCATCTAGCGGGATTCGGAACGAGCAGTACTTC,CASSSSGIRNEQYF
TRBJ1-1,NA,NA,TRBV27,TGTGCCAGCAGTTTGGGGCGGACCACTGAAGCTTTCTTT,CASSLGRTTEAFF
TRBJ1-2,NA,NA,TRBV19,TGTGCCTCAAAGGGATCAGGGAGGGATAACTATGGCTACACCTTC,CASKGSGRDNYGYTF
TRBJ1-1,NA,NA,TRBV4-1,TGCGCCAGCAGCCAAGAATCCTCGTGGGAGAACGCTGAAGCTTTCTTT,CASSQESSWENAEAFF
TRBJ1-2,TRBD1,NA,TRBV15,TGTGCCACCAGCGCGCCGGGACAGGGTGACTATGGCTACACCTTC,CATSAPGQGDYGYTF
TRBJ2-7,NA,NA,TRBV7-3,TGTGCCAGCAGCTTGGGTGCAGGCTACGAGCAGTACTTC,CASSLGAGYEQYF
TRBJ1-1,TRBD1,NA,TRBV19,TGTGCCAGTAGTAGACAGGGGAACACTGAAGCTTTCTTT,CASSRQGNTEAFF
TRBJ1-1,NA,NA,TRBV6-4,TGTGCCAGCAGTGAGGGGCGATACACTGAAGCTTTCTTT,CASSEGRYTEAFF
TRBJ1-1,TRBD1,NA,TRBV29-1,TGCAGCGTGGACGACAGGGACACTGAAGCTTTCTTT,CSVDDRDTEAFF
TRBJ2-5,TRBD2,NA,TRBV5-8,TGTGCCAGCAGCCTGGGGACTAGCGGGAAAGGGGAGACCCAGTACTTC,CASSLGTSGKGETQYF
TRBJ2-4,NA,NA,TRBV18,TGTGCCAGCTCACCAGTATGGGGAGGAACCAAAAACATTCAGTACTTC,CASSPVWGGTKNIQYF